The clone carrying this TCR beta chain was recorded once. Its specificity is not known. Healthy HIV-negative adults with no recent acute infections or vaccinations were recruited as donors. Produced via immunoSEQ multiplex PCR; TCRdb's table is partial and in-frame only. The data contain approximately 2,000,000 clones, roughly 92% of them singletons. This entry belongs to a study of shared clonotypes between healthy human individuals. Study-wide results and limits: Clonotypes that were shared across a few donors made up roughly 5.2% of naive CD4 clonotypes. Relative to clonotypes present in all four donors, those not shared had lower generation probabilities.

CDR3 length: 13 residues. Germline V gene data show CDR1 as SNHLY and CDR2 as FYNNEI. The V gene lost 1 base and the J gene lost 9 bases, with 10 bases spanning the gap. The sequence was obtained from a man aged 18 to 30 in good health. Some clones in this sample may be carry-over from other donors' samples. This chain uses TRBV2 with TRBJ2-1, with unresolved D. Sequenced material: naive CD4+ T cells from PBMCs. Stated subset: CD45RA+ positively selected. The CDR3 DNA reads TGTGCCAGCAGTGAAGTAGCTAGGGCTGAGCAGTTCTTC. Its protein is CASSEVARAEQFF.